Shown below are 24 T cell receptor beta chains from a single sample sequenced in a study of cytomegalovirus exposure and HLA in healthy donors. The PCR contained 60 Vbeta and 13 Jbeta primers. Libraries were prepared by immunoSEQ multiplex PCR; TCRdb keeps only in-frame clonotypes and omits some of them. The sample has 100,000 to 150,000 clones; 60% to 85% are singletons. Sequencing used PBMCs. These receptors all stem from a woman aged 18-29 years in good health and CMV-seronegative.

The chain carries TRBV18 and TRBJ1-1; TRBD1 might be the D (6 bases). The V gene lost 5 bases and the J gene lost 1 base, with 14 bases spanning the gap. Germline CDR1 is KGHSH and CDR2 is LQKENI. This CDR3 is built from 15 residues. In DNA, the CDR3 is TGTGCCAGCTCATCACAGGGAGGAGGGAACACTGAAGCTTTCTTT. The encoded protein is CASSSQGGGNTEAFF.

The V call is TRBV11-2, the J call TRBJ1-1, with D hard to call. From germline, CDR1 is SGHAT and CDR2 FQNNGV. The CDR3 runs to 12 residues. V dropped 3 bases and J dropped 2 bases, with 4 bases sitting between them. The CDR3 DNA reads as TGTGCCAGCAGCTTGAGAAACACTGAAGCTTTCTTT. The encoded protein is CASSLRNTEAFF.

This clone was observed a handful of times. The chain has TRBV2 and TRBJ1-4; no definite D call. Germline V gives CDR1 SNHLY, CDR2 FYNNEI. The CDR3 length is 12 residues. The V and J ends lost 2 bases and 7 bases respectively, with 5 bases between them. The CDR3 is CASSESSEKLFF. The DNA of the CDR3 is TGTGCCAGCAGTGAATCGAGTGAAAAACTGTTTTTT.

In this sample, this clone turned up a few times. CDR3 sequence: CASSLLQGGDTEAFF. DNA for the CDR3: TGCGCCAGCAGCTTGTTACAAGGAGGGGACACTGAAGCTTTCTTT. The V gene is TRBV5-1, the J gene TRBJ1-1; D possibly corresponds to TRBD1 (5 bases). The CDR3 is 15 amino acids. Germline values: CDR1 SGHRS, CDR2 YFSETQ. V lost 1 base, J lost 3 bases, and 13 bases lay in between.

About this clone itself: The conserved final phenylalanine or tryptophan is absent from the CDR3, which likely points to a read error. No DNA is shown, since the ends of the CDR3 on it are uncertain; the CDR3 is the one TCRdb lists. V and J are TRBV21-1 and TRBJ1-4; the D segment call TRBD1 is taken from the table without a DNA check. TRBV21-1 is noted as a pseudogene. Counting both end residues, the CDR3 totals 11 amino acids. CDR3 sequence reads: CASSKATTGRL.

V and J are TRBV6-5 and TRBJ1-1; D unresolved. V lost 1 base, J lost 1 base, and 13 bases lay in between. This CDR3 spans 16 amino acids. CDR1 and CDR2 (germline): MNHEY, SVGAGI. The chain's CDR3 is CASSYWSGQGNTEAFF. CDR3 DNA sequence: TGTGCCAGCAGTTACTGGTCAGGCCAAGGGAACACTGAAGCTTTCTTT.

The CDR3 coding sequence is TGTGCCAGCAGCCTTGAGGGGAGGGGTTCCACTGAAGCTTTCTTT. It codes for CASSLEGRGSTEAFF. The rearrangement joins TRBV2 to TRBJ1-1, with a tentative D call TRBD1 (5 bases). Trimming stripped 6 bases from V and 4 bases from J, with 18 bases between. The CDR3 has 15 residues. Germline V CDR1 and CDR2: SNHLY, FYNNEI.

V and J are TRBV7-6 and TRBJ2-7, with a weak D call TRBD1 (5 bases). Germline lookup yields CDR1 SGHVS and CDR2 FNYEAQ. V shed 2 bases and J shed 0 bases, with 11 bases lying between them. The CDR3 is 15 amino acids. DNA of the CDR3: TGTGCCAGCAGCTTAACCGAGACAGACTCCTACGAGCAGTACTTC. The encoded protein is CASSLTETDSYEQYF.

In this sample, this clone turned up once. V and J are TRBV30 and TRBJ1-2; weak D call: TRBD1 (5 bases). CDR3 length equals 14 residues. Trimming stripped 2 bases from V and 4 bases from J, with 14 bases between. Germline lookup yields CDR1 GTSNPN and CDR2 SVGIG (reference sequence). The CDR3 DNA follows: TGTGCCTGGAGTTTGACCGGGGGACGCTATGGCTACACCTTC. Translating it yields CAWSLTGGRYGYTF.

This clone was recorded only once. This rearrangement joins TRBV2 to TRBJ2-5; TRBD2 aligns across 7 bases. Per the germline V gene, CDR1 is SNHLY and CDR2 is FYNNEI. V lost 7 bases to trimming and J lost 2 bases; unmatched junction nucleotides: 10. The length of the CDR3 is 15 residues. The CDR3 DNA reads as TGTGCCAGCAAGGATTTCGAGCGGGATCAAGAGACCCAGTACTTC. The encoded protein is CASKDFERDQETQYF.

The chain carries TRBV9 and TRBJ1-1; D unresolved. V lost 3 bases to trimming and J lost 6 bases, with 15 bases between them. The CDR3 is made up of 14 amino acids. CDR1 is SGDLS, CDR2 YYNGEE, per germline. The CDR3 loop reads CASSESTRTAEAFF. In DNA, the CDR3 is TGTGCCAGCAGCGAGTCCACCCGCACTGCTGAAGCTTTCTTT.

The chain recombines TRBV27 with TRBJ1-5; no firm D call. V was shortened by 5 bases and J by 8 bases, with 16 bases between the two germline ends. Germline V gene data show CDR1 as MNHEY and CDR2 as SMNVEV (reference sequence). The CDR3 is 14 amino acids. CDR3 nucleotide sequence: TGTGCCAGCAGTCCCCAGTGGGAGATGAAGCCCCAGCATTTT. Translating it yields CASSPQWEMKPQHF.

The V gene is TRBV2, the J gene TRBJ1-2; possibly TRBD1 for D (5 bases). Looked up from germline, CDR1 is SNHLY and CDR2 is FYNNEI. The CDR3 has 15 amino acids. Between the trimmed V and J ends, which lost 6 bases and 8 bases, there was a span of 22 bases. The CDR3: CASSPWGGDPEGYTF. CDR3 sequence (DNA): TGTGCCAGCAGCCCCTGGGGAGGGGACCCCGAGGGCTACACCTTC.

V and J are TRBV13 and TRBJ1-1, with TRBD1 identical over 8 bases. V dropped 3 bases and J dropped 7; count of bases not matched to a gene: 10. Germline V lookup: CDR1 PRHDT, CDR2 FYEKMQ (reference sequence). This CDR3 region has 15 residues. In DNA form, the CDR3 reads TGTGCCAGCAGCTTGCGCCGGGACAGGACCTATGAAGCTTTCTTT. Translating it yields CASSLRRDRTYEAFF.

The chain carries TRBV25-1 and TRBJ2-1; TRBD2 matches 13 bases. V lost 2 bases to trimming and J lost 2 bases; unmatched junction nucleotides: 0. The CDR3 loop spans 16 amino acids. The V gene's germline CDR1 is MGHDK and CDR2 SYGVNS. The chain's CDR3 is CASSEGTSGTYNEQFF. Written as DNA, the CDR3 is TGTGCCAGCAGTGAAGGGACTAGCGGGACCTACAATGAGCAGTTCTTC. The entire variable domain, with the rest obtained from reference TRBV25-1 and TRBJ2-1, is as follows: EADIYQTPRYLVIGTGKKITLECSQTMGHDKMYWYQQDPGMELHLIHYSYGVNSTEKGDLSSESTVSRIRTEHFPLTLESARPSHTSQYLCASSEGTSGTYNEQFFGPGTRLTVL.

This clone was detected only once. Written as DNA, the CDR3 is TGTGCCAGCACCTCCCCTGGAGCGAGTGCGAACACCGGGGAGCTGTTTTTT. Translated, it gives CASTSPGASANTGELFF. V is TRBV28 and J is TRBJ2-2; D gene uncertain. The CDR3 length is 17 residues. Germline V gene data show CDR1 as MDHEN and CDR2 as SYDVKM. Deletions cut 7 bases from V and 0 bases from J, with 18 bases between.

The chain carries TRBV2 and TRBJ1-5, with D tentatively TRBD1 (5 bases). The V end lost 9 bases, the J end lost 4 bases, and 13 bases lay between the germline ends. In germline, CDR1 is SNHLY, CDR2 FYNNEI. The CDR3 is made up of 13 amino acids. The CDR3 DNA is TGTGCCAGTAACAGGTTGAGGAATCAGCCCCAGCATTTT. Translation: CASNRLRNQPQHF.

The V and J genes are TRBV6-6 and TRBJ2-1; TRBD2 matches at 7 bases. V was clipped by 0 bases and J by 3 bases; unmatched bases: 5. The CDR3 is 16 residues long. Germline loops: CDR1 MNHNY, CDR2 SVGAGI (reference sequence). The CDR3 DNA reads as TGTGCCAGCAGTTACTCTGCTCGGGAGGACTACAATGAGCAGTTCTTC. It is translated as CASSYSAREDYNEQFF.

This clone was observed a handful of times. This chain's CDR3 is CASSRTGVHRNQPQHF. The CDR3 DNA sequence: TGTGCCAGTAGTCGAACAGGGGTGCATAGAAATCAGCCCCAGCATTTT. V is TRBV19 and J is TRBJ1-5; TRBD1 matches 7 bases. V was pared by 5 bases and J by 4 bases, with 11 bases of the junction left unmatched. The CDR3 is 16 amino acids. The V gene's germline CDR1 is LNHDA and CDR2 SQIVND (reference sequence).

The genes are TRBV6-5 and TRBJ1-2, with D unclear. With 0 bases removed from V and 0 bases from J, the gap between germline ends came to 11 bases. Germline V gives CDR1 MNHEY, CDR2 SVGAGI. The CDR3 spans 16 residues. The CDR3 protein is CASSYSNILPNYGYTF. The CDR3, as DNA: TGTGCCAGCAGTTACTCAAATATCCTACCTAACTATGGCTACACCTTC.

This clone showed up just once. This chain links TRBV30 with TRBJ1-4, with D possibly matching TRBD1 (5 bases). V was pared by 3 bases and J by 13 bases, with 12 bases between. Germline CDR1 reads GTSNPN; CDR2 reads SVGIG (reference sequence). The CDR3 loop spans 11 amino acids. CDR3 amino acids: CAWRGGLGLFF. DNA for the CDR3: TGTGCCTGGAGGGGGGGACTGGGACTGTTTTTT. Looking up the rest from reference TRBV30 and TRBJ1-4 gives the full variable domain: SQTIHQWPATLVQPVGSPLSLECTVEGTSNPNLYWYRQAAGRGLQLLFYSVGIGQISSEVPQNLSASRPQDRQFILSSKKLLLSDSGFYLCAWRGGLGLFFGSGTQLSVL.

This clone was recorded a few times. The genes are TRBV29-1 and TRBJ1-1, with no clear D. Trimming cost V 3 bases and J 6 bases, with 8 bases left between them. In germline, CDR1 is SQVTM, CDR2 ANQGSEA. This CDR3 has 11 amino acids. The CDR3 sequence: CSVEGVAEAFF. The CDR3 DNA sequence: TGCAGCGTTGAGGGCGTGGCTGAAGCTTTCTTT.

This CDR3 is CASSTTEGNTIYF. The CDR3 DNA reads TGTGCCAGTAGTACGACGGAGGGAAACACCATATATTTT. The chain recombines TRBV19 with TRBJ1-3; D is ambiguous. V was shortened by 4 bases and J by 4 bases, with 8 bases between the two germline ends. Germline CDR1 reads LNHDA; CDR2 reads SQIVND (reference sequence). The CDR3 is 13 residues long.

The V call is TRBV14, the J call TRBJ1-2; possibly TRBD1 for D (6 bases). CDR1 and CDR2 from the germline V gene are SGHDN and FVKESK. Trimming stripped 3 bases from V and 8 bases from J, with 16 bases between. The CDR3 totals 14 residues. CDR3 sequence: CASSHLAVGAGYTF. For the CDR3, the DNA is TGTGCCAGCAGCCATCTTGCGGTGGGGGCCGGCTACACCTTC.